The 9 T cell receptor beta chains in this list originate from one sample, sequenced in a study of vaccination and CD4 T cells after COVID-19. Antigen specificity for these receptors is unknown. Scientists ran DNA taken from cultured CD4+ T cells through the Oncomine TCR Beta short-read assay for sequencing. TCRdb re-called the PCR reads through MiXCR, storing one row per CDR3 protein. The data hold some 17,000 distinct CDR3 sequences, with over 30% observed a single time. Specified treatment: approximately nine-day PBMC culture with coronavirus spike peptide pools or control peptides (ViraFEST assay). The sequencing input was CD4+ T cells from blood, cultured in vitro. The receptor set was obtained from a human donor who had recovered from COVID-19.

V is TRBV30 and J is TRBJ1-5; D is unclear. The CDR3 spans 13 residues. The germline V and J ends were trimmed by 2 bases and 4 bases, with 9 bases remaining between them. In germline, CDR1 is GTSNPN, CDR2 SVGIG (reference sequence). CDR3 nucleotide sequence: TGTGCCTGGAGTCTGACAAGGAATCAGCCCCAGCATTTT. Translating it yields CAWSLTRNQPQHF.

The V call is TRBV28, the J call TRBJ2-4; D gene ambiguous. CDR1 and CDR2 (germline): MDHEN, SYDVKM. The CDR3 length is 14 residues. The V and J ends lost 4 bases and 9 bases respectively, with 16 bases between them. The DNA for the CDR3 is TGTGCCAGCAGTTCCCCCTCCTACTATGGCATTCAGTACTTC. Its protein product is CASSSPSYYGIQYF.

This clonotype was seen only a few times. The chain has TRBV20-1 and TRBJ2-5; D is perhaps TRBD2 (6 bases). CDR1 DFQATT and CDR2 SNEGSKA come from the germline V gene (reference sequence). The germline V and J ends were trimmed by 1 base and 0 bases, with 12 bases remaining between them. CDR3 length equals 15 residues. DNA for the CDR3: TGCAGTGCTAGAGCAAACCGGGAGTACCAAGAGACCCAGTACTTC. Translating gives CSARANREYQETQYF.

By proportion, this clonotype is large. This chain links TRBV7-3 with TRBJ2-1, with TRBD2 matching 9 bases. The trim removed 2 bases at V and 8 bases at J, leaving 1 base unmatched. The CDR3 covers 13 residues. Germline V CDR1 and CDR2: SGHTA, FQGTGA. The DNA of the CDR3 is TGTGCCAGCAGCTTACGGACTAGCGATGAGCAGTTCTTC. Translating it yields CASSLRTSDEQFF.

This clonotype was observed a handful of times. The chain has TRBV7-9 and TRBJ2-1; TRBD2 matches 14 bases. The V gene end was trimmed by 3 bases and the J gene end by 8 bases; junction bases not matched to a gene: 3. The CDR3 sequence is 15 residues long. The germline V gene encodes CDR1 SEHNR and CDR2 FQNEAQ (reference sequence). The CDR3: CASSLGTSGRDEQFF. DNA of the CDR3: TGTGCCAGCAGCTTGGGGACTAGCGGGAGAGATGAGCAGTTCTTC.

This chain joins TRBV6-1 and TRBJ2-5; D is perhaps TRBD1 (6 bases). The CDR3 has 20 amino acids. Germline assignment: CDR1 MNHNS and CDR2 SASEGT. Trimming shortened V by 2 bases and J by 5 bases, and 30 bases separated the two germline ends. DNA of the CDR3: TGTGCCAGCAGTGAAAATTATCCCTCAGGAACAGGGATCCCTGGGGAGACCCAGTACTTC. Its protein product is CASSENYPSGTGIPGETQYF.

This clonotype has only a few counts. The rearrangement joins TRBV30 to TRBJ2-5; D uncertain. The CDR3 has 13 residues. Germline loops: CDR1 GTSNPN, CDR2 SVGIG (reference sequence). The V and J ends lost 4 bases and 0 bases respectively, with 9 bases between them. For the CDR3, the DNA is TGTGCCTGGAACTTGGCGTACCAAGAGACCCAGTACTTC. As protein: CAWNLAYQETQYF. Full variable domain (outside the CDR3, taken from reference TRBV30 and TRBJ2-5): SQTIHQWPATLVQPVGSPLSLECTVEGTSNPNLYWYRQAAGRGLQLLFYSVGIGQISSEVPQNLSASRPQDRQFILSSKKLLLSDSGFYLCAWNLAYQETQYFGPGTRLLVL.

V and J are TRBV7-3 and TRBJ2-2, with D unresolved. With 6 bases removed from V and 6 bases from J, the gap between germline ends came to 11 bases. CDR3 length: 13 residues. CDR1 is SGHTA, CDR2 FQGTGA, per germline. CDR3 sequence reads: CASSLPVSGELFF. The CDR3, as DNA: TGTGCCAGCAGTCTACCAGTATCCGGGGAGCTGTTTTTT.

By proportion, this clonotype is medium-sized (0.01 to 0.1%). This sequence joins TRBV20-1 and TRBJ2-5; 7 bases are shared with TRBD2. The CDR3 runs to 13 residues. Unmatched junction bases numbered 3, after V lost 3 bases and J lost 2 bases. Germline V gives CDR1 DFQATT, CDR2 SNEGSKA (reference sequence). The CDR3 nucleotides read TGCAGTGCTAGGGGGGACTATCAAGAGACCCAGTACTTC. Translating gives CSARGDYQETQYF.